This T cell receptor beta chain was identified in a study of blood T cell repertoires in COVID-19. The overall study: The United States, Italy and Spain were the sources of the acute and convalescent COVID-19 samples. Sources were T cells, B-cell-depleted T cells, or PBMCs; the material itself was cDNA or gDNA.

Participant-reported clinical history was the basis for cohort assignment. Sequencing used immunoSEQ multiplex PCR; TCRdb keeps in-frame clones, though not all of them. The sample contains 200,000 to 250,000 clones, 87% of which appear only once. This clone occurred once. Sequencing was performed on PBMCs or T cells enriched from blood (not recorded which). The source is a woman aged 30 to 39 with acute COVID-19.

This CDR3 reads CASMARSQGEQFF. CDR3 sequence (DNA): TGCGCCAGCATGGCCCGCTCCCAGGGTGAGCAGTTCTTC. The chain joins TRBV10-2 to TRBJ2-1; tentative D call: TRBD1 (5 bases). Germline-derived CDR1 and CDR2 are WSHSY and SAAADI. The CDR3 contains 13 residues. The V gene lost 7 bases and the J gene lost 9 bases, with 16 bases spanning the gap.